The T cell receptor beta chain under discussion was sequenced for a study of OX40 agonist ivuxolimab in advanced cancers. Study context: Three patients got partial responses; one had hepatocellular carcinoma and two had cutaneous melanoma. Study-wide points: Expanded clones tended on average to be more numerous among CD8+ T cells than CD4+. Certain nonresponders additionally had low normalized T-cell clonal expansion.

Sequenced by immunoSEQ multiplex PCR; TCRdb stores in-frame clones only, minus some. The data show approximately 14,000 clones, nearly 80% seen once. This clone was recorded only once. The target antigen is unknown. The CDR3 length is 15 residues. Per germline, CDR1 LGHNA and CDR2 YSLEER. The V gene lost 4 bases and the J gene lost 0 bases, with 12 bases spanning the gap. This material consisted of CD4+ or CD8+ T cells sorted from blood, taken in a trial of the OX40 agonist ivuxolimab. The TCR originated in an adult with an advanced solid tumor such as melanoma, head and neck, liver or kidney cancer. The gene calls are TRBV4-3 and TRBJ1-1; no clear D gene. CDR3 sequence: CASSRPAGMNTEAFF. The CDR3 region has the DNA TGCGCCAGCAGCCGACCGGCGGGAATGAACACTGAAGCTTTCTTT.